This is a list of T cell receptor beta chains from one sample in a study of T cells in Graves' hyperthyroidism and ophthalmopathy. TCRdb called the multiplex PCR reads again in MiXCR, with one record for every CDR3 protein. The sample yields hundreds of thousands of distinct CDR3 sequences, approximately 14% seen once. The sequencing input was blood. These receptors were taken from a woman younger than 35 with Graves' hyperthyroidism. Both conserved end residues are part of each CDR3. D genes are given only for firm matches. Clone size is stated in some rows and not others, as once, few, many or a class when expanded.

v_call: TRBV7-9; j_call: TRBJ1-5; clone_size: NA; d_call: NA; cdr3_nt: TGTGCCAGCAGCGCTGGCGGGGTAAGGCGGCAGCCCCAGCATTTT; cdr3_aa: CASSAGGVRRQPQHF
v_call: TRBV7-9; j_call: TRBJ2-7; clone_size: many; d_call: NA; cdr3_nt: TGTGCCAGCAGCCCGGTTTCAAGACTACTCCGCTCCTACGAGCAGTACTTC; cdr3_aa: CASSPVSRLLRSYEQYF
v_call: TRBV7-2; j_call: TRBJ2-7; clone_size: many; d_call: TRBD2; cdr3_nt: TGTGCCAGCAGCCGCGGAGAAAGCCGACTAGCGGAATACTCCTACGAGCAGTACTTC; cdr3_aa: CASSRGESRLAEYSYEQYF
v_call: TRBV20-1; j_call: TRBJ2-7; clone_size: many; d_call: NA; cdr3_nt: TGCAGTGCTAGACGGGCAGGGGTCGGCGAGCAGTACTTC; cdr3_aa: CSARRAGVGEQYF
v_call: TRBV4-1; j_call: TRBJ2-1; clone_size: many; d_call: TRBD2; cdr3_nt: TGCGCCAGCAGAAATCGGCTAGCGGGAGGGCAACACAATGAGCAGTTCTTC; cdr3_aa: CASRNRLAGGQHNEQFF
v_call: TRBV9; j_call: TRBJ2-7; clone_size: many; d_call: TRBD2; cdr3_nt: TGTGCCAGCAGCGCAAGCGGGGCAAGCTCCTACGAGCAGTACTTC; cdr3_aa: CASSASGASSYEQYF
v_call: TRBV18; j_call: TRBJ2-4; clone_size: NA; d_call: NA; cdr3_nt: TGTGCCAGCTCACCACGGCATGCCGACAAAAACATTCAGTACTTC; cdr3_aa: CASSPRHADKNIQYF
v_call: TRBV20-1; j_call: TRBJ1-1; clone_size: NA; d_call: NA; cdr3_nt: TGCAGTGTACTGGAGGAAACGGACACTGAAGCTTTCTTT; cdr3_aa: CSVLEETDTEAFF
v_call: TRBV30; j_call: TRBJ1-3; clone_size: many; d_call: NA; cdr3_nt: TGTGCCTGGAGTGGCCAGGGGCAAAACACCATATATTTT; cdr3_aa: CAWSGQGQNTIYF
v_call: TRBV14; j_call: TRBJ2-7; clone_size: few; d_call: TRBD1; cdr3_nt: TGTGCCAGCAGCCCCCGGGGACAGGTGAGCTCCTACGAGCAGTACTTC; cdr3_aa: CASSPRGQVSSYEQYF
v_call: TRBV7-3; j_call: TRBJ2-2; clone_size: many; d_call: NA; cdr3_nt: TGTGCCAGCAGCGACCGGACAGTGGGCGGGGAGCTGTTTTTT; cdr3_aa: CASSDRTVGGELFF
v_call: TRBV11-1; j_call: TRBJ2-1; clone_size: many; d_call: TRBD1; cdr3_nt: TGTGCCAGCAGCTTTCCCGGACAGGGGGCGGGCAATGAGCAGTTCTTC; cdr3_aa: CASSFPGQGAGNEQFF
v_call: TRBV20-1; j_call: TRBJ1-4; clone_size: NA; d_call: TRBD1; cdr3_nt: TGCAGTGCTCCAGGCGGACAGGGCGAAAAACTGTTTTTT; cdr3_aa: CSAPGGQGEKLFF
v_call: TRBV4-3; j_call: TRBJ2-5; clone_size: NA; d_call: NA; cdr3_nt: TGCGCCAGCAGCCAAGAGGGCAAGCAAAAGACCCAGTACTTC; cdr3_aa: CASSQEGKQKTQYF
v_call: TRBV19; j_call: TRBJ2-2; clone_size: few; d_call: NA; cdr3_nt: TGTGCCAGTAGTATTGATGGACAAGCGCGGACCGGGGAGCTGTTTTTT; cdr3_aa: CASSIDGQARTGELFF
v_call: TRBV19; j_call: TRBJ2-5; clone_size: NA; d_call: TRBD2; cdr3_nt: TGTGCCAGTAGTGTCAAACGGCTAGCGGGAGGTTTACGAGAGACCCAGTACTTC; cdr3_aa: CASSVKRLAGGLRETQYF
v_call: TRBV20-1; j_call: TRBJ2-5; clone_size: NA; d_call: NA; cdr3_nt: TGCAGTGCTAGAAATGGGGGGAGAAGGTACTTC; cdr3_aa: CSARNGGRRYF
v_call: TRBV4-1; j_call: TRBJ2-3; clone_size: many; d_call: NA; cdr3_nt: TGCGCCAGCAGCCTACTAGACCCTAGCACAGATACGCAGTATTTT; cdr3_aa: CASSLLDPSTDTQYF
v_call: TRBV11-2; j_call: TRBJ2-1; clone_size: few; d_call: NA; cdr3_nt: TGTGCCAGCAGCTTAGAGCCTGGGTTTGAGCAGTTCTTC; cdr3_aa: CASSLEPGFEQFF
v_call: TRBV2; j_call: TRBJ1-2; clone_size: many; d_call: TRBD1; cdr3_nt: TGTGCCAGCAGTGTACAGGGGGGCGGCTACACCTTC; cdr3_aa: CASSVQGGGYTF
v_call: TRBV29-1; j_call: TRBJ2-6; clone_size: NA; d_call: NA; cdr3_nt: TGCAGCGTTCCAGAAGGATCTGGGGCCAACGTCCTGACTTTC; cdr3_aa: CSVPEGSGANVLTF
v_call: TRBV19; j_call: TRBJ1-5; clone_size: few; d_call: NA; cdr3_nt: TGTGCCAGTAGTGGGCCCCGGGACGTATACCTTAATCAGCCCCAGCATTTT; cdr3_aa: CASSGPRDVYLNQPQHF
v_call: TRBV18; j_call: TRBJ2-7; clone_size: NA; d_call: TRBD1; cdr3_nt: TGTGCCAGCTCACCAGGGACAGGGAGAGGCGAGCAGTACTTC; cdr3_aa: CASSPGTGRGEQYF
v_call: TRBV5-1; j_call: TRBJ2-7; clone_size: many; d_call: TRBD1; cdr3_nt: TGCGCCAGCAGCGCGACCGGGACAGGGAAGTACGAGCAGTACTTC; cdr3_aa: CASSATGTGKYEQYF
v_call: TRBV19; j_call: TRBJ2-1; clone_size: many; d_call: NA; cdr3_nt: TGTGCCAGTAGTATTAAGTTACGCAATGAGCAGTTCTTC; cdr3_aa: CASSIKLRNEQFF
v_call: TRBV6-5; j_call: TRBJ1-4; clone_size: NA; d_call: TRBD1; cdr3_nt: TGTGCCAGCAGTTACTCGGAACAGGGGAGGGAAAAACTGTTTTTT; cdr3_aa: CASSYSEQGREKLFF
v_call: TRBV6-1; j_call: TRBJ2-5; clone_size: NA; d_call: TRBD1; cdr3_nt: TGTGCCAGCAGTCTCAGGGGGCCGGAGCCCCAAGAGACCCAGTACTTC; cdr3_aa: CASSLRGPEPQETQYF
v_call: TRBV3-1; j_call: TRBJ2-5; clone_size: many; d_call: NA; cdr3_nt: TGTGCCAGCAGCCTTCAGGGGACCCAAGAGACCCAGTACTTC; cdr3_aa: CASSLQGTQETQYF
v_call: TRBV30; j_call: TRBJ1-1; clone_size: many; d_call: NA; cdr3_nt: TGTGCCTGGAGTGTAGGGAATGAAGCTTTCTTT; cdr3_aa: CAWSVGNEAFF
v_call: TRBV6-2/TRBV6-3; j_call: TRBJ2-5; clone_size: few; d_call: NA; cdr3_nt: TGTGCCAGCAGTTACGACGGTCCACCCAGATGGTACTTC; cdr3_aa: CASSYDGPPRWYF
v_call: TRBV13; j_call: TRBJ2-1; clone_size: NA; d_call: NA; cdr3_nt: TGTGCCAGCAGCTCCCTCTTCGACAATGAGCAGTTCTTC; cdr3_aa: CASSSLFDNEQFF
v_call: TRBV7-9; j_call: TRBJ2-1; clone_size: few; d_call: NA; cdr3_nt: TGTGCCAGCACATCGGGCCATGAGCAGTTCTTC; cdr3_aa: CASTSGHEQFF
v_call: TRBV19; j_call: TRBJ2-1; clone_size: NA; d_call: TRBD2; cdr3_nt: TGTGCCAGTACCGGCCTTGGACTAGCGGGAACGGATGAGCAGTTCTTC; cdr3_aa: CASTGLGLAGTDEQFF
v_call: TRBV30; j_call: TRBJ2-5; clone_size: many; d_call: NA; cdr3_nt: TGTGCCTGGAGTTTAGGAGGGGGATGGCAAGAGACCCAGTACTTC; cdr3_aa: CAWSLGGGWQETQYF
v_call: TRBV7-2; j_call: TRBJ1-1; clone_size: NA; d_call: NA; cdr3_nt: TGTGCCAGCAGCCCCGGTGCGGCGGCAGCTTTCTTT; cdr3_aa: CASSPGAAAAFF
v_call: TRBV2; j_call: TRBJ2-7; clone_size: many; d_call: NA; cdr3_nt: TGTGCCAGCCAAAGGCAGCCAAGCTCCTACGAGCAGTACTTC; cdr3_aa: CASQRQPSSYEQYF
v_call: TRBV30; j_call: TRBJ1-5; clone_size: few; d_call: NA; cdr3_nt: TGTGCCTGGAGTCAGGCTGGGTTTCAGCCCCAGCATTTT; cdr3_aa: CAWSQAGFQPQHF